Listed below are T cell receptor beta chains from one sample, sequenced in a study of T cell repertoires in cytomegalovirus infection. TCRdb called the reads again in MiXCR, with one record for every CDR3 protein. The sample has some 270,000 distinct CDR3 sequences, roughly 21% seen once; the top ten hold roughly a fifth. These receptors lack a known antigen. The specimen was cultured PBMCs, collected from culture after CMV antigen stimulation. These receptors all stem from a human donor in good health (CMV status not recorded). Some clones in this sample may be carry-over from other donors' samples. CDR3s include the opening cysteine and the closing phenylalanine or tryptophan. A D gene is named only where the DNA matches it firmly. The size field is filled for only some rows; it gives once, few, many or a size class.

d_call: NA
v_call: TRBV2
clone_size: NA
j_call: TRBJ2-7
cdr3_nt: TGTGCCAGCAAGGGAAGGACAAGGGGTTACGAGCAGTACTTC
cdr3_aa: CASKGRTRGYEQYF

d_call: TRBD2
v_call: TRBV29-1
clone_size: NA
j_call: TRBJ2-3
cdr3_nt: TGCAGCGTCTTAGGACTAGAAGTGGCAGATACGCAGTATTTT
cdr3_aa: CSVLGLEVADTQYF

d_call: TRBD1
v_call: TRBV7-2
clone_size: many
j_call: TRBJ2-7
cdr3_nt: TGTGCCAGCAGCTTAGCCCGGGACAGGAGAGCCTACGAGCAGTACTTC
cdr3_aa: CASSLARDRRAYEQYF

d_call: NA
v_call: TRBV7-2
clone_size: many
j_call: TRBJ1-2
cdr3_nt: TGTGCCAGCAGCTTAGCGGGGTCCCCGCTGGGCTATGGCTACACCTTC
cdr3_aa: CASSLAGSPLGYGYTF

d_call: NA
v_call: TRBV6-2/TRBV6-3
clone_size: few
j_call: TRBJ1-1
cdr3_nt: TGTGCCAGCAGTTACCCGACATACCTGAACACTGAAGCTTTCTTT
cdr3_aa: CASSYPTYLNTEAFF

d_call: TRBD2
v_call: TRBV12-3/TRBV12-4
clone_size: NA
j_call: TRBJ2-7
cdr3_nt: TGTGCCAGCAGTTTAGATTGGGGACTAACCCAATCCCACGAGCAGTACTTC
cdr3_aa: CASSLDWGLTQSHEQYF

d_call: TRBD1
v_call: TRBV7-9
clone_size: NA
j_call: TRBJ2-7
cdr3_nt: TGTGCCAGCCTTTTGGGGGACAGGGGGTTGGAGGCGCAGTACTTC
cdr3_aa: CASLLGDRGLEAQYF

d_call: NA
v_call: TRBV7-8
clone_size: many
j_call: TRBJ2-4
cdr3_nt: TGTGCCAGCAGCTTAGTGGGGCGGAAAAACATTCAGTACTTC
cdr3_aa: CASSLVGRKNIQYF

d_call: TRBD2
v_call: TRBV4-2
clone_size: NA
j_call: TRBJ2-1
cdr3_nt: TGTGCCAGCAGCCAAGATGGGACTAGCGACGTTGAGCAGTTCTTC
cdr3_aa: CASSQDGTSDVEQFF

d_call: TRBD1
v_call: TRBV7-2
clone_size: NA
j_call: TRBJ1-1
cdr3_nt: TGTGCCAGCAGCTTAGGGGGACAGGGAGGTGCTGAAGTTTTCTTT
cdr3_aa: CASSLGGQGGAEVFF

d_call: TRBD1
v_call: TRBV6-8
clone_size: few
j_call: TRBJ1-1
cdr3_nt: TGTGCCAGCGGGAGACAGGGTGGGACTGAAGCTTTCTTT
cdr3_aa: CASGRQGGTEAFF

d_call: NA
v_call: TRBV19
clone_size: NA
j_call: TRBJ1-1
cdr3_nt: TGTGCCAGTAGTACGACATCGAACACTGAAGCTTTCTTT
cdr3_aa: CASSTTSNTEAFF

d_call: NA
v_call: TRBV19
clone_size: many
j_call: TRBJ1-1
cdr3_nt: TGTGCCAGTAACGACAGGATGAACACTGAAGCTTTCTTT
cdr3_aa: CASNDRMNTEAFF

d_call: NA
v_call: TRBV13
clone_size: NA
j_call: TRBJ2-1
cdr3_nt: TGTGCCAGCGGCATTGACAATGAGCAGTTCTTC
cdr3_aa: CASGIDNEQFF

d_call: NA
v_call: TRBV6-2/TRBV6-3
clone_size: NA
j_call: TRBJ1-2
cdr3_nt: TGTGCCAGCAGGCGGGACGGCGCAACTAACTATGGCTACACCTTC
cdr3_aa: CASRRDGATNYGYTF

d_call: NA
v_call: TRBV7-8
clone_size: few
j_call: TRBJ2-2
cdr3_nt: TGTGCCAGCAGATCTAGGGGAATAAACACCGGGGAGCTGTTTTTT
cdr3_aa: CASRSRGINTGELFF

d_call: NA
v_call: TRBV7-2
clone_size: many
j_call: TRBJ1-2
cdr3_nt: TGTGCCAGCAGCAAAGGGGTGGCGCATGGCTACACCTTC
cdr3_aa: CASSKGVAHGYTF

d_call: NA
v_call: TRBV7-2
clone_size: many
j_call: TRBJ2-1
cdr3_nt: TGTGCCAGCAGCTTATATGCGGTCCGGCCAAACAATGAGCAGTTCTTC
cdr3_aa: CASSLYAVRPNNEQFF

d_call: NA
v_call: TRBV7-9
clone_size: NA
j_call: TRBJ2-5
cdr3_nt: TGTGCCAGCAGCCCGCCGGCCCAAGAGACCCAGTACTTC
cdr3_aa: CASSPPAQETQYF

d_call: NA
v_call: TRBV6-2/TRBV6-3
clone_size: few
j_call: TRBJ1-3
cdr3_nt: TGTGCCAGCAGTTACTCCTTTAAGGGAAGCGGAAACACCATATATTTT
cdr3_aa: CASSYSFKGSGNTIYF

d_call: TRBD1
v_call: TRBV11-2
clone_size: few
j_call: TRBJ1-1
cdr3_nt: TGTGCCAGCAGCCCCGATGTTTGGGACAGGGAATCGGCGATGAACACTGAAGCTTTCTTT
cdr3_aa: CASSPDVWDRESAMNTEAFF

d_call: TRBD1
v_call: TRBV7-8
clone_size: many
j_call: TRBJ1-5
cdr3_nt: TGTGCCAGCAGCCGAACAGGGGGCCCTCAGCCCCAGCATTTT
cdr3_aa: CASSRTGGPQPQHF

d_call: TRBD2
v_call: TRBV6-2/TRBV6-3
clone_size: few
j_call: TRBJ2-1
cdr3_nt: TGTGCCAGCAGTTACTCTAGACTAGCGGGAGTGGTTTATGAGCAGTTCTTC
cdr3_aa: CASSYSRLAGVVYEQFF

d_call: TRBD1
v_call: TRBV11-2
clone_size: many
j_call: TRBJ1-5
cdr3_nt: TGTGCCAGCAGCCGACAGGGCGGCCAGCCCCAGCATTTT
cdr3_aa: CASSRQGGQPQHF

d_call: NA
v_call: TRBV7-2
clone_size: many
j_call: TRBJ2-3
cdr3_nt: TGTGCCAGCAGTGTAGCGAGAACAGATACGCAGTATTTT
cdr3_aa: CASSVARTDTQYF

d_call: NA
v_call: TRBV12-3/TRBV12-4
clone_size: few
j_call: TRBJ1-1
cdr3_nt: TGTGCCAGCAGTTTGGGGGAGGAGGCTTTCTTT
cdr3_aa: CASSLGEEAFF

d_call: TRBD2
v_call: TRBV2
clone_size: NA
j_call: TRBJ2-5
cdr3_nt: TGTGCCAGCGGGAGGGGAGGGATTGGTGAGACCCAGTACTTC
cdr3_aa: CASGRGGIGETQYF

d_call: TRBD2
v_call: TRBV7-2
clone_size: NA
j_call: TRBJ2-1
cdr3_nt: TGTGCCAGCAGCCACCACGTTAGCGGGAGTAAAGACAATGAGCAGTTCTTC
cdr3_aa: CASSHHVSGSKDNEQFF

d_call: TRBD2
v_call: TRBV28
clone_size: NA
j_call: TRBJ2-1
cdr3_nt: TGTGCCAGCAGTATCTTCACTAGCGGGGAGAGAAATGAGCAGTTCTTC
cdr3_aa: CASSIFTSGERNEQFF

d_call: TRBD2
v_call: TRBV12-3/TRBV12-4
clone_size: NA
j_call: TRBJ2-2
cdr3_nt: TGTGCCAGCAGTTTAGTCGATAAACTCTCGGGAGGCGAGCTGTTTTTT
cdr3_aa: CASSLVDKLSGGELFF

d_call: TRBD2
v_call: TRBV6-2/TRBV6-3
clone_size: NA
j_call: TRBJ2-2
cdr3_nt: TGTGCCAGCAGCGACGGACTAGCGGGAACCGGGGAGCTGTTTTTT
cdr3_aa: CASSDGLAGTGELFF

d_call: TRBD2
v_call: TRBV7-8
clone_size: many
j_call: TRBJ2-4
cdr3_nt: TGTGCCAGCAGCCCTGGACTAGCGGGAGGGATAGCCAAAAACATTCAGTACTTC
cdr3_aa: CASSPGLAGGIAKNIQYF

d_call: TRBD1
v_call: TRBV5-3
clone_size: NA
j_call: TRBJ2-5
cdr3_nt: TGTGCCAGCAGCTCAGGGGGTAGCCCGGAAGCCCAGTACTTC
cdr3_aa: CASSSGGSPEAQYF

d_call: NA
v_call: TRBV28
clone_size: NA
j_call: TRBJ1-5
cdr3_nt: TGTGCCAGCAGTTTCCGAAATCAGCCCCAGCATTTT
cdr3_aa: CASSFRNQPQHF

d_call: NA
v_call: TRBV7-2
clone_size: NA
j_call: TRBJ1-2
cdr3_nt: TGTGCCAGCAGCCCGGCGGGGCTCGACTATGGCTACACCTTC
cdr3_aa: CASSPAGLDYGYTF

d_call: TRBD2
v_call: TRBV7-2
clone_size: few
j_call: TRBJ2-3
cdr3_nt: TGTGCCAGCAGCCCACCGACTAGCCCAGATACGCAGTATTTT
cdr3_aa: CASSPPTSPDTQYF

d_call: NA
v_call: TRBV27
clone_size: few
j_call: TRBJ1-2
cdr3_nt: TGTGCCACCTCACGTTCAGGACTAAGTGGCTACACCTTC
cdr3_aa: CATSRSGLSGYTF

d_call: NA
v_call: TRBV2
clone_size: many
j_call: TRBJ2-3
cdr3_nt: TGTGCCAGCAGGAGGGGTGTTGGGCTGGATACGCAGTATTTT
cdr3_aa: CASRRGVGLDTQYF

d_call: NA
v_call: TRBV12-5
clone_size: NA
j_call: TRBJ2-5
cdr3_nt: TGTGCTAGTGGCCCTAACCTGGCGGCAGGGGTTGGGGAGACCCAGTACTTC
cdr3_aa: CASGPNLAAGVGETQYF

d_call: TRBD2
v_call: TRBV12-3/TRBV12-4
clone_size: NA
j_call: TRBJ2-3
cdr3_nt: TGTGCCAGCAGCCCGGGACTAGCGGGAGGGCCTTTGACAGATACGCAGTATTTT
cdr3_aa: CASSPGLAGGPLTDTQYF

d_call: TRBD1
v_call: TRBV9
clone_size: few
j_call: TRBJ2-2
cdr3_nt: TGTGCCAGCAGCAAGCACAGGGGTTCGAACACCGGGGAGCTGTTTTTT
cdr3_aa: CASSKHRGSNTGELFF

d_call: TRBD2
v_call: TRBV20-1
clone_size: NA
j_call: TRBJ2-3
cdr3_nt: TGCAGTGCTAGCCTCGGCGGGAGCCCCCCAGATACGCAGTATTTT
cdr3_aa: CSASLGGSPPDTQYF

d_call: NA
v_call: TRBV20-1
clone_size: few
j_call: TRBJ2-7
cdr3_nt: TGCAGTGCTAGAGCATGGTACGAGCAGTACTTC
cdr3_aa: CSARAWYEQYF

d_call: TRBD1
v_call: TRBV6-2/TRBV6-3
clone_size: few
j_call: TRBJ2-3
cdr3_nt: TGTGCCAGCAGTTACCTTGGGCAGGGGGCCGCAGATACGCAGTATTTT
cdr3_aa: CASSYLGQGAADTQYF

d_call: NA
v_call: TRBV11-2
clone_size: few
j_call: TRBJ1-2
cdr3_nt: TGTGCCAGCAGCTTAGCGGGCGGGAACTATGGCTACACCTTC
cdr3_aa: CASSLAGGNYGYTF

d_call: TRBD2
v_call: TRBV5-4
clone_size: few
j_call: TRBJ2-7
cdr3_nt: TGTGCCAGTAGTACGGGAGGGGGTGAGCAGTACTTC
cdr3_aa: CASSTGGGEQYF

d_call: TRBD2
v_call: TRBV6-1
clone_size: NA
j_call: TRBJ2-3
cdr3_nt: TGTGCCAGCAGTGAACGGCGACTAGCGGGAGTAGGGGGCACAGATACGCAGTATTTT
cdr3_aa: CASSERRLAGVGGTDTQYF

d_call: NA
v_call: TRBV27
clone_size: many
j_call: TRBJ1-6
cdr3_nt: TGTGCCAGCAGTCAGAACCTTTCACCCCTCCACTTT
cdr3_aa: CASSQNLSPLHF

d_call: NA
v_call: TRBV24-1
clone_size: NA
j_call: TRBJ1-2
cdr3_nt: TGTGCCACCAGTGATTATACAGGAAACTATGGCTACACCTTC
cdr3_aa: CATSDYTGNYGYTF

d_call: TRBD1
v_call: TRBV2
clone_size: NA
j_call: TRBJ2-5
cdr3_nt: TGTGCCAGCAGTGCCCAGGACAGGGTAGACCAAGAGACCCAGTACTTC
cdr3_aa: CASSAQDRVDQETQYF

d_call: NA
v_call: TRBV25-1
clone_size: few
j_call: TRBJ1-2
cdr3_nt: TGTGCCAGCAGTGAAGGGACCACAGGGTATGGCTACACCTTC
cdr3_aa: CASSEGTTGYGYTF

d_call: NA
v_call: TRBV3-1
clone_size: NA
j_call: TRBJ2-3
cdr3_nt: TGTGCCAGCAGCCCCCTAGGAGGGATTTCAGATACGCAGTATTTT
cdr3_aa: CASSPLGGISDTQYF

d_call: NA
v_call: TRBV4-3
clone_size: NA
j_call: TRBJ1-4
cdr3_nt: TGCGCCAGCAGCCAAGATGATTCTGCCCAAATTTCTTCAACTAATGAAAAACTGTTTTTT
cdr3_aa: CASSQDDSAQISSTNEKLFF

d_call: NA
v_call: TRBV7-3
clone_size: many
j_call: TRBJ2-2
cdr3_nt: TGTGCCAGCAGCTTGGAGGGCTCCGGGGAGCTGTTTTTT
cdr3_aa: CASSLEGSGELFF

d_call: NA
v_call: TRBV19
clone_size: NA
j_call: TRBJ2-3
cdr3_nt: TGTGCCAGTAGTATGGTCGGGAGTGGGACAGATACGCAGTATTTT
cdr3_aa: CASSMVGSGTDTQYF